Following are 31 T cell receptor beta chains from one sample sequenced in a study of T cell responses to AZD1222 COVID-19 vaccine. Method: immunoSEQ multiplex PCR; TCRdb's copy keeps in-frame clones and lacks some. In the table there are around 74,000 clones, under 95% of which are singletons. The sample in question was peripheral blood, obtained on day 0 of MenACWY control vaccination. The receptors shown here come from an adult in good health.

This clone was picked up a small number of times. The chain joins TRBV7-3 to TRBJ1-6; no definite D call. V was pared by 1 base and J by 7 bases, with 8 bases between. The germline V gene has CDR1 SGHTA and CDR2 FQGTGA. The length of the CDR3 is 14 residues. The CDR3 nucleotides read TGTGCCAGCAGCTTAAACCACTTAAATTCACCCCTCCACTTT. Its translation is CASSLNHLNSPLHF.

The chain uses TRBV6-1 and TRBJ1-3; D gene unclear. The ends were cut back, 0 bases at V and 2 bases at J, with 8 bases in the middle. There are 15 residues in the CDR3. Germline V CDR1 and CDR2: MNHNS, SASEGT. The CDR3 region has the DNA TGTGCCAGCAGTGAAGCTGGGAAAGCTGGAAACACCATATATTTT. Translating it yields CASSEAGKAGNTIYF.

The rearrangement uses TRBV16 and TRBJ1-1, with D unresolved. The CDR3 has 13 residues. Germline CDR1 and CDR2: KGHSY and FQNENV. V was cut by 4 bases and J by 4 bases, with 10 bases left in between. The CDR3 region has the DNA TGTGCCAGCAGCCCCCGAAGGCTCACTGAAGCTTTCTTT. It specifies CASSPRRLTEAFF.

The chain uses TRBV5-1 and TRBJ1-2; no clear D gene. The V gene's germline CDR1 is SGHRS and CDR2 YFSETQ. This CDR3 contains 13 residues. Trimming stripped 4 bases from V and 4 bases from J, with 11 bases between. The CDR3 sequence: CASSQEGSYGYTF. The DNA for the CDR3 is TGCGCCAGCAGCCAGGAAGGTAGCTATGGCTACACCTTC.

This clone has only one observation. The chain recombines TRBV2 with TRBJ1-6; 7 nucleotides line up with TRBD1. The CDR3 has 13 residues. Germline CDR1 and CDR2: SNHLY and FYNNEI. Trimming took 7 bases from V and 14 from J; bases not matched to a gene: 11. CDR3: CASKGDSTGSLHF. CDR3 coding DNA: TGTGCCAGCAAAGGGGACAGCACCGGATCCCTCCACTTT.

The chain is built from TRBV7-2 and TRBJ1-5; no clear D gene. The CDR3 is 12 amino acids. CDR1 and CDR2 (germline): SGHTA, FQGNSA. The V end lost 4 bases, the J end lost 5 bases, and 6 bases lay between the germline ends. CDR3 loop: CASSSYDQPQHF. CDR3 DNA: TGTGCCAGCAGCTCATATGATCAGCCCCAGCATTTT.

On this clone: Other DNA sequences in the sample encode the same CDR3. The CDR3 here is CASTRAPTNTGELFF. DNA for the CDR3: TGTGCCAGTACTCGTGCGCCAACGAACACCGGGGAGCTGTTTTTT. The chain carries TRBV19 and TRBJ2-2; no firm D call. This CDR3 contains 15 residues. V lost 7 bases and J lost 0, with 12 bases in between. Germline lookup yields CDR1 LNHDA and CDR2 SQIVND (reference sequence).

This clone turned up a few times. The genes are TRBV9 and TRBJ1-3; TRBD1 matches 7 bases. Germline assignment: CDR1 SGDLS and CDR2 YYNGEE. V trimming: 3 bases; J trimming: 3 bases; junction bases outside the gene matches: 6. This CDR3 has 15 amino acids. CDR3 sequence (DNA): TGTGCCAGCAGCGCCGGCGACAGGGTTGGAAACACCATATATTTT. It yields the protein CASSAGDRVGNTIYF.

This clone appeared a few times. This chain joins TRBV5-6 and TRBJ2-2; possibly TRBD1 for D (5 bases). The V gene lost 5 bases and the J gene lost 0 bases, with 14 bases spanning the gap. The germline gives CDR1 SGHDT, CDR2 YYEEEE. CDR3 length equals 16 residues. The CDR3 loop reads CASSSYGAANTGELFF. The CDR3 DNA reads as TGTGCCAGCAGTTCCTATGGGGCGGCGAACACCGGGGAGCTGTTTTTT.

V is TRBV27 and J is TRBJ2-1; 10 nucleotides line up with TRBD2. J lost 3 bases, V lost 0 bases, and 14 bases had no gene match. Germline V gives CDR1 MNHEY, CDR2 SMNVEV (reference sequence). The CDR3 consists of 20 residues. CDR3 in DNA: TGTGCCAGCAGTTTATCGATCCGGCGGGGTACTAGCGGGAACTACAATGAGCAGTTCTTC. This encodes CASSLSIRRGTSGNYNEQFF.

The CDR3 DNA reads as TGTGCCTGTACCCCCGGGGGTTATGCTTTCTTT. This gives the protein CACTPGGYAFF. This chain joins TRBV30 and TRBJ1-1; weak D call: TRBD1 (5 bases). Germline V lookup: CDR1 GTSNPN, CDR2 SVGIG (reference sequence). V gave up 6 bases and J gave up 11 bases, with 16 bases separating them. The CDR3 runs to 11 residues.

The V gene is TRBV28, the J gene TRBJ2-6; possibly TRBD2 for D (5 bases). Germline CDR1 is MDHEN and CDR2 is SYDVKM. This CDR3 contains 15 residues. Trimming took 2 bases from V and 4 from J, leaving 9 bases between them. The CDR3 region has the DNA TGTGCCAGCAGTTTAGGGAGCACCGGGGCCAACGTCCTGACTTTC. Protein product: CASSLGSTGANVLTF.

On this clone itself: The identical CDR3 is also encoded by other nucleotide sequences in the sample. This chain links TRBV28 with TRBJ1-1; D not resolved. Germline V gives CDR1 MDHEN, CDR2 SYDVKM. This CDR3 is built from 13 residues. V gave up 1 base and J gave up 1 base, with 4 bases separating them. The CDR3 protein is CASSLSGNTEAFF. CDR3 bases: TGTGCCAGCAGTTTATCGGGGAACACTGAAGCTTTCTTT.

The table lists this clone with a count of one. V is TRBV14 and J is TRBJ1-1, with D perhaps TRBD1 (5 bases). There are 14 residues in the CDR3. Germline loops: CDR1 SGHDN, CDR2 FVKESK. V gave up 5 bases and J gave up 6 bases, with 16 bases separating them. CDR3 DNA sequence: TGTGCCAGCAGCGGTTTGGGGGGGAGCCCTGAAGCTTTCTTT. It encodes CASSGLGGSPEAFF. The full variable domain, with the rest looked up from reference TRBV14 and TRBJ1-1, is EAGVTQFPSHSVIEKGQTVTLRCDPISGHDNLYWYRRVMGKEIKFLLHFVKESKQDESGMPNNRFLAERTGGTYSTLKVQPAELEDSGVYFCASSGLGGSPEAFFGQGTRLTVV.

J is TRBJ2-1 and V is TRBV12-3 or TRBV12-4, with D perhaps being TRBD1 or TRBD2 (5 bases each). The CDR3 loop spans 13 amino acids. Between the trimmed V and J ends, which lost 0 bases and 10 bases, there was a span of 10 bases. Written as DNA, the CDR3 is TGTGCCAGCAGTTTAGCAACGGGACGGGAGCAGTTCTTC. It specifies CASSLATGREQFF.

The chain recombines TRBV10-3 with TRBJ2-2; D is tentatively TRBD1 or TRBD2 (5 bases each). Germline CDR1 is ENHRY and CDR2 is SYGVKD. This CDR3 comprises 13 residues. V was trimmed by 11 bases and J by 0 bases, leaving 10 bases between them. For the CDR3, the DNA is TGTGCCTCGGGACCCTCGAACACCGGGGAGCTGTTTTTT. It translates to CASGPSNTGELFF.

This clone was seen a few times. The gene calls are TRBV2 and TRBJ2-1, with 8 bases aligning to TRBD2. Trimming cost V 4 bases and J 8 bases; bases outside gene matches: 7. The CDR3 is 14 residues long. Germline V CDR1 and CDR2: SNHLY, FYNNEI. CDR3 in DNA: TGTGCCAGCAGTGTCGGGACTAGTTTCCATGAGCAGTTCTTC. This encodes CASSVGTSFHEQFF.

The V call is TRBV6-5, the J call TRBJ2-1; either TRBD1 or TRBD2 may fit D (5 bases each). CDR3 size: 15 residues. Deletions cut 5 bases from V and 3 bases from J, with 14 bases between. From germline, CDR1 is MNHEY and CDR2 SVGAGI. The CDR3, as DNA: TGTGCCAGCAGTCAGACTGGGGGAAGCTACAATGAGCAGTTCTTC. As protein: CASSQTGGSYNEQFF.

This clone came up a few times. V is TRBV5-1 and J is TRBJ2-7; maybe TRBD2 (5 bases). Germline CDR1 reads SGHRS; CDR2 reads YFSETQ. The CDR3 totals 12 residues. V shed 4 bases and J shed 0 bases, with 5 bases lying between them. CDR3 nucleotide sequence: TGCGCCAGCAGCCGGGACTCCTACGAGCAGTACTTC. Its translation is CASSRDSYEQYF.

This clone was observed once. The chain uses TRBV18 and TRBJ2-7; D uncertain. The germline gives CDR1 KGHSH, CDR2 LQKENI. Trimming left V 0 bases short and J 3 bases short, with 9 bases between. This CDR3 comprises 14 residues. Here the CDR3 reads CASSPPTGNYEQYF. The CDR3 nucleotides are TGTGCCAGCTCACCACCAACTGGAAACTACGAGCAGTACTTC.

This clone came up once. V is TRBV19 and J is TRBJ2-2; D possibly corresponds to TRBD1 (6 bases). Per germline, CDR1 LNHDA and CDR2 SQIVND (reference sequence). The CDR3 is 15 amino acids. Trimming removed 3 bases from V and 1 base from J, with 9 bases in between. The CDR3 region is CASSMGAGNTGELFF. The CDR3 DNA reads TGTGCCAGTAGTATGGGGGCTGGGAACACCGGGGAGCTGTTTTTT.

This sequence joins TRBV12-5 and TRBJ1-4, with D hard to call. V was shortened by 3 bases and J by 0 bases, with 5 bases between the two germline ends. Germline assignment: CDR1 LGHNT and CDR2 FRNRAP. CDR3 length equals 14 residues. The CDR3 region has the DNA TGTGCTAGTGGTTTTGTGTCAACTAATGAAAAACTGTTTTTT. Amino acids: CASGFVSTNEKLFF.

This clone came up once. The rearrangement uses TRBV9 and TRBJ2-3; D remains unclear. Looked up from germline, CDR1 is SGDLS and CDR2 is YYNGEE. The V end lost 0 bases, the J end lost 4 bases, and 15 bases lay between the germline ends. This CDR3 has 16 residues. The CDR3 DNA reads TGTGCCAGCAGCGTAGGACACGGGCGGTTATCAGATACGCAGTATTTT. Translation gives CASSVGHGRLSDTQYF. Variable domain in full (rest from reference TRBV9 and TRBJ2-3): DSGVTQTPKHLITATGQRVTLRCSPRSGDLSVYWYQQSLDQGLQFLIQYYNGEERAKGNILERFSAQQFPDLHSELNLSSLELGDSALYFCASSVGHGRLSDTQYFGPGTRLTVL.

The rearrangement joins TRBV19 to TRBJ1-2; 9 nucleotides match TRBD1. The length of the CDR3 is 17 residues. V dropped 4 bases and J dropped 5; count of bases not matched to a gene: 14. Germline lookup yields CDR1 LNHDA and CDR2 SQIVND (reference sequence). The CDR3 region has the DNA TGTGCCAGTAGTACCCGACCACTGGGACAGGGAGGATATGGCTACACCTTC. Translating gives CASSTRPLGQGGYGYTF. Variable domain in full (rest from reference TRBV19 and TRBJ1-2): DGGITQSPKYLFRKEGQNVTLSCEQNLNHDAMYWYRQDPGQGLRLIYYSQIVNDFQKGDIAEGYSVSREKKESFPLTVTSAQKNPTAFYLCASSTRPLGQGGYGYTFGSGTRLTVV.

The genes are TRBV7-2 and TRBJ2-3; TRBD2 might be the D (6 bases). Trimming removed 0 bases at V and 8 bases at J, with 15 bases between. From germline, CDR1 is SGHTA and CDR2 FQGNSA. There are 15 residues in the CDR3. This CDR3 reads CASSLALGQGGTQYF. CDR3 coding DNA: TGTGCCAGCAGCTTAGCCCTGGGCCAGGGAGGTACGCAGTATTTT.

This clone was observed a few times. The rearrangement links TRBV2 to TRBJ1-5; D is ambiguous. Germline loops: CDR1 SNHLY, CDR2 FYNNEI. V lost 8 bases and J lost 5, with 13 bases in between. The CDR3 loop spans 13 amino acids. The CDR3 bases are TGTGCCAGCCACACCGTCCCCTATCAGCCCCAGCATTTT. Amino acids: CASHTVPYQPQHF.

V usage is TRBV6-2 or TRBV6-3 and J usage is TRBJ2-3, with 8 positions matching TRBD2. Germline assignment: CDR1 MNHEY and CDR2 SVGEGT. V shed 7 bases and J 6 bases; nucleotides not matched to a gene: 9. This CDR3 contains 14 residues. The DNA of the CDR3 is TGTGCCAGCAACCCGGGGGGGCGTGTGGATACGCAGTATTTT. Protein: CASNPGGRVDTQYF.

The chain recombines TRBV18 with TRBJ1-5; TRBD1 might be the D (6 bases). The V gene's germline CDR1 is KGHSH and CDR2 LQKENI. Trimming removed 2 bases at V and 3 bases at J, with 11 bases between. The CDR3 has 15 amino acids. DNA of the CDR3: TGTGCCAGCTCACCAAATCAGGGGATCAATCAGCCCCAGCATTTT. Translating gives CASSPNQGINQPQHF.

The chain combines TRBV19 with TRBJ2-1; 9 nucleotides agree with TRBD1. With V trimmed by 1 base and J by 0 bases, 13 bases remained unmatched. The CDR3 covers 20 residues. The germline CDR1 and CDR2 sequences are LNHDA and SQIVND (reference sequence). The DNA for the CDR3 is TGTGCCAGTAGTATAGTTTTTGCGGGACAGGGAAAAAGCTCCTACAATGAGCAGTTCTTC. Translating it yields CASSIVFAGQGKSSYNEQFF. The entire variable domain, with the rest obtained from reference TRBV19 and TRBJ2-1, is as follows: DGGITQSPKYLFRKEGQNVTLSCEQNLNHDAMYWYRQDPGQGLRLIYYSQIVNDFQKGDIAEGYSVSREKKESFPLTVTSAQKNPTAFYLCASSIVFAGQGKSSYNEQFFGPGTRLTVL.

In this sample, this clone turned up a few times. V and J are TRBV2 and TRBJ1-6, with 9 bases that match TRBD1. The CDR3 covers 14 residues. V shed 6 bases and J 9 bases; nucleotides not matched to a gene: 6. Germline V gene data show CDR1 as SNHLY and CDR2 as FYNNEI. The CDR3 spells CASSATGGASPLHF. In DNA form, the CDR3 reads TGTGCCAGCAGCGCGACAGGGGGTGCTTCACCCCTCCACTTT.

The chain links TRBV28 to TRBJ1-3; TRBD1 matches 9 bases. The germline V gene has CDR1 MDHEN and CDR2 SYDVKM. V lost 1 base to trimming and J lost 4 bases; unmatched junction nucleotides: 5. The length of the CDR3 is 16 residues. The CDR3 reads CASSLLQGAQGNTIYF. DNA of the CDR3: TGTGCCAGCAGTTTATTACAGGGGGCGCAAGGAAACACCATATATTTT.